One and the same sample provided the 23 T cell receptor beta chains below, sequenced in a study of T-cell memory formation after mild COVID-19. TCRdb reanalysed the 5' RACE reads using MiXCR and keeps one entry per CDR3 protein. This table has around 510,000 distinct CDR3 sequences, less than 25% appearing once. Sequencing was carried out using PBMCs or a T cell subset sorted from them (not recorded which). These receptor sequences come from an adult woman who had mild COVID-19 (a few samples of this study predate the infection). Cell type and time point are not known.

V gene TRBV5-1 combines with J gene TRBJ1-2; tentatively, D is TRBD1 (5 bases). V lost 2 bases and J lost 6, with 11 bases in between. This CDR3 region has 13 residues. Germline V CDR1 and CDR2: SGHRS, YFSETQ. CDR3 bases: TGCGCCAGCAGCTTACAGGCAGTTGATGGCTACACCTTC. This gives the protein CASSLQAVDGYTF.

The CDR3: CASRDRGYTGTGELFF. Written as DNA, the CDR3 is TGTGCCAGTAGGGACAGGGGGTATACGGGCACCGGGGAGCTGTTTTTT. V gene TRBV19 combines with J gene TRBJ2-2; 10 bases map to TRBD1. In germline, CDR1 is LNHDA, CDR2 SQIVND (reference sequence). CDR3 size: 16 residues. Trimming at V came to 6 bases and at J to 4 bases, leaving 8 bases not matched to a gene.

The chain has TRBV5-1 and TRBJ1-4; perhaps TRBD1 as D (6 bases). Trimming stripped 0 bases from V and 6 bases from J, with 15 bases between. Looked up from germline, CDR1 is SGHRS and CDR2 is YFSETQ. This CDR3 is 16 amino acids long. CDR3 residues: CASSLAFGQGYEKLFF. In DNA, the CDR3 is TGCGCCAGCAGCTTGGCCTTCGGGCAGGGGTATGAAAAACTGTTTTTT.

This clonotype was seen ten or more times. The rearrangement uses TRBV15 and TRBJ1-2; the D is unclear. This CDR3 has 13 amino acids. Germline V gene sequence: CDR1 LNHNV, CDR2 YYDKDF (reference sequence). Deletions cut 3 bases from V and 3 bases from J, with 8 bases between. As DNA, the CDR3 is TGTGCCACCAGCAGGAGCAGCTACTATGGCTACACCTTC. Translated, it gives CATSRSSYYGYTF.

The chain is built from TRBV7-6 and TRBJ2-3; 8 bases match TRBD2. This CDR3 spans 15 amino acids. The germline gives CDR1 SGHVS, CDR2 FNYEAQ. J lost 2 bases, V lost 5 bases, and 6 bases had no gene match. The CDR3 DNA sequence: TGTGCCAGCAGCGTCAGCGGGAGTCTCACAGATACGCAGTATTTT. Translation gives CASSVSGSLTDTQYF. The whole variable domain, remainder taken from reference TRBV7-6 and TRBJ2-3, is GAGVSQSPRYKVTKRGQDVALRCDPISGHVSLYWYRQALGQGPEFLTYFNYEAQQDKSGLPNDRFSAERPEGSISTLTIQRTEQRDSAMYRCASSVSGSLTDTQYFGPGTRLTVL.

This clonotype has just a few counts. The chain combines TRBV29-1 with TRBJ1-2; unclear D gene. The germline V gene has CDR1 SQVTM and CDR2 ANQGSEA. V was trimmed by 4 bases and J by 5 bases, leaving 8 bases between them. The CDR3 contains 11 residues. For the CDR3, the DNA is TGCAGCGTTGTTGATCCTTATGGCTACACCTTC. This sequence encodes CSVVDPYGYTF.

The chain is built from TRBV3-1 and TRBJ1-2; D gene uncertain. Germline V gene data show CDR1 as LGHDT and CDR2 as YNNKEL (reference sequence). This CDR3 contains 15 residues. Trimming took 1 base from V and 2 from J, leaving 11 bases between them. The CDR3 region is CASSQAQNRNYGYTF. For the CDR3, the DNA is TGTGCCAGCAGCCAAGCACAAAACAGAAACTATGGCTACACCTTC.

The chain uses TRBV5-1 and TRBJ2-1, with 11 bases aligning to TRBD2. Germline CDR1 SGHRS, CDR2 YFSETQ. CDR3 length: 15 amino acids. The V gene end was trimmed by 5 bases and the J gene end by 6 bases; junction bases not matched to a gene: 7. The CDR3 here is CASSSRLAGPNEQFF. The CDR3 region has the DNA TGCGCCAGCAGTTCCAGACTAGCGGGACCCAATGAGCAGTTCTTC.

The V call is TRBV5-5, the J call TRBJ2-7; 15 positions agree with TRBD2. The CDR3 contains 15 residues. Germline trimming cut 3 bases from V and 6 bases from J; bases unmatched to any gene: 4. The germline V gene has CDR1 SGHKS and CDR2 YYEKEE (reference sequence). CDR3: CASSSGTSGGFEQYF. The CDR3 DNA is TGTGCCAGCAGCTCAGGGACTAGCGGGGGGTTCGAGCAGTACTTC.

This chain uses TRBV28 with TRBJ1-1; maybe TRBD1 (5 bases). CDR3 length: 16 residues. Germline V gene data show CDR1 as MDHEN and CDR2 as SYDVKM. The V end was cut by 7 bases, the J end by 0 bases, with 18 bases between. The CDR3 is CASTSIGGRMNTEAFF. The CDR3 nucleotides read TGTGCCAGCACCTCGATCGGGGGGAGAATGAACACTGAAGCTTTCTTT.

Here the CDR3 DNA reads TGTGCCAGCAGCTTAGGGAAAGGGTACACCGGGGAGCTGTTTTTT. Protein sequence: CASSLGKGYTGELFF. J is TRBJ2-2 and V is TRBV11-1; no clear D. The CDR3 spans 15 residues. Germline values: CDR1 SGHAT, CDR2 FQDESV (reference sequence). V lost 1 base and J 3 bases, leaving 9 bases between the germline ends.

This clonotype was seen only once. This rearrangement joins TRBV10-3 to TRBJ1-2; the D is unclear. Between the trimmed V and J ends, which lost 9 bases and 4 bases, there was a span of 18 bases. The germline gives CDR1 ENHRY, CDR2 SYGVKD. This CDR3 region has 14 residues. In nucleotides, the CDR3 is TGTGCCATGAAGTCGGGCTTCCGGGGCTATGGCTACACCTTC. This translates into CAMKSGFRGYGYTF.

This sequence joins TRBV4-2 and TRBJ2-7, with unresolved D. This CDR3 is 14 amino acids long. Germline CDR1 LGHNA, CDR2 YNFKEQ. Trimming took 1 base from V and 2 from J, leaving 9 bases between them. CDR3 DNA sequence: TGTGCCAGCAGCCAAGCGAGGCCTCCCTACGAGCAGTACTTC. It encodes CASSQARPPYEQYF.

This clonotype was counted a few times. The chain uses TRBV24-1 and TRBJ1-2; 10 bases are shared with TRBD1. Losses at the gene ends were 4 bases for V and 6 bases for J; bases not matched to a gene: 7. The CDR3 spans 15 residues. CDR1 is KGHDR and CDR2 is SFDVKD in the germline V gene. The CDR3 is CATSESGTGDHGYTF. Here the CDR3 DNA reads TGTGCCACCAGTGAATCCGGGACAGGGGACCATGGCTACACCTTC.

This clonotype turned up a few times. The chain links TRBV27 to TRBJ1-2; D gene uncertain. CDR3 size: 14 residues. The V gene's germline CDR1 is MNHEY and CDR2 SMNVEV (reference sequence). V was pared by 3 bases and J by 1 base, with 9 bases between. The CDR3 region is CASSLEMGNYGYTF. The CDR3 nucleotides read TGTGCCAGCAGTTTGGAAATGGGTAACTATGGCTACACCTTC.

The genes are TRBV29-1 and TRBJ2-7, with TRBD1 matching over 10 bases. Per the germline V gene, CDR1 is SQVTM and CDR2 is ANQGSEA. The CDR3 consists of 15 residues. The trim removed 7 bases at V and 4 bases at J, leaving 13 bases unmatched. In DNA, the CDR3 is TGCAGCGGTACCCGCCGGGACAGGGGAAGATACGAGCAGTACTTC. Protein sequence: CSGTRRDRGRYEQYF.

The chain employs TRBV29-1 and TRBJ2-3, with TRBD2 matching 7 bases. After removal of 6 bases from V and 1 base from J, the junction contained 7 bases not matched to a gene. The CDR3 sequence is 14 residues long. Germline CDR1 SQVTM, CDR2 ANQGSEA. CDR3 nucleotide sequence: TGCAGCGTCCCTGGCGGGGGACGCACAGATACGCAGTATTTT. Its translation is CSVPGGGRTDTQYF.

At least ten counts were recorded for this clonotype. The V and J genes are TRBV7-9 and TRBJ2-3; possibly TRBD2 for D (5 bases). Germline V gene data show CDR1 as SEHNR and CDR2 as FQNEAQ (reference sequence). V was trimmed by 0 bases and J by 2 bases, leaving 6 bases between them. CDR3 length equals 14 residues. The CDR3 DNA reads TGTGCCAGCAGCTTAGCGGGAGCCACAGATACGCAGTATTTT. Protein product: CASSLAGATDTQYF. Variable domain in full (rest from reference TRBV7-9 and TRBJ2-3): DTGVSQNPRHKITKRGQNVTFRCDPISEHNRLYWYRQTLGQGPEFLTYFQNEAQLEKSRLLSDRFSAERPKGSFSTLEIQRTEQGDSAMYLCASSLAGATDTQYFGPGTRLTVL.

The J gene is TRBJ2-6, the V gene TRBV9; possibly TRBD1 for D (6 bases). The CDR3 loop spans 16 amino acids. Germline CDR1 and CDR2: SGDLS and YYNGEE. The V gene lost 4 bases and the J gene lost 0 bases, with 11 bases spanning the gap. CDR3 nucleotides: TGTGCCAGCAGCTTAACGGACAGCTCTGGGGCCAACGTCCTGACTTTC. This gives the protein CASSLTDSSGANVLTF. Looking up the rest from reference TRBV9 and TRBJ2-6 gives the full variable domain: DSGVTQTPKHLITATGQRVTLRCSPRSGDLSVYWYQQSLDQGLQFLIQYYNGEERAKGNILERFSAQQFPDLHSELNLSSLELGDSALYFCASSLTDSSGANVLTFGAGSRLTVL.

This clonotype has just a few counts. J is TRBJ2-1 and V is TRBV4-1; D is ambiguous. This CDR3 contains 14 residues. V lost 1 base, J lost 7 bases, and 11 bases lay in between. Germline CDR1 MGHRA, CDR2 YSYEKL. CDR3 nucleotide sequence: TGCGCCAGCAGCCAAGCGGCACCCCCGAATGAGCAGTTCTTC. Protein product: CASSQAAPPNEQFF.

This chain joins TRBV5-6 and TRBJ1-2; 7 positions agree with TRBD1. Germline trimming cut 6 bases from V and 0 bases from J; bases unmatched to any gene: 14. The CDR3 extends over 17 amino acids. In germline, CDR1 is SGHDT, CDR2 YYEEEE. The CDR3 DNA follows: TGTGCCAGCACCCTTTTTTTAGGGGGCCTCTCTAACTATGGCTACACCTTC. Translating gives CASTLFLGGLSNYGYTF. The full variable domain, with the rest looked up from reference TRBV5-6 and TRBJ1-2, is DAGVTQSPTHLIKTRGQQVTLRCSPKSGHDTVSWYQQALGQGPQFIFQYYEEEERQRGNFPDRFSGHQFPNYSSELNVNALLLGDSALYLCASTLFLGGLSNYGYTFGSGTRLTVV.

V usage is TRBV7-9 and J usage is TRBJ2-1; D is ambiguous. The CDR3 runs 13 residues. The V end was cut by 2 bases, the J end by 8 bases, with 10 bases between. Looked up from germline, CDR1 is SEHNR and CDR2 is FQNEAQ (reference sequence). The CDR3 DNA is TGTGCCAGCAGCTTATCGCGAGGATATGAGCAGTTCTTC. Protein: CASSLSRGYEQFF.

This clonotype appeared a few times. It is unclear where the CDR3 begins or ends on the DNA, so no DNA is shown, and the CDR3 is as TCRdb lists it. V usage is TRBV11-3 and J usage is TRBJ1-1; TRBD1, as called in the table, went unchecked against the DNA. The V gene's germline CDR1 is SGHNT and CDR2 YENEEA. The CDR3 totals 13 residues, both ends included. CDR3 amino acids: CASSLPLSGPTFF.